The clone carrying this T cell receptor (beta chain) was observed a handful of times. The V end was cut by 4 bases, the J end by 11 bases, with 15 bases between. The CDR3 runs to 13 residues. From germline, CDR1 is SNHLY and CDR2 FYNNEI. This entry belongs to a study of blood T cell repertoires in COVID-19. On the study more broadly: The samples span acute and convalescent COVID-19 from the United States, Italy and Spain. Sample material is recorded as cDNA or gDNA derived from T cells, B-cell-depleted T cells, or PBMCs.

In the original analysis: Reference gene primer amplification yielded estimated nucleated cell counts. Only in-frame clones appear in the TCRdb table, and some are missing; sequencing was by immunoSEQ multiplex PCR. V, J and clone size were drawn from that table, and D and trimming were deduced from the DNA. The table records 35,000 to 40,000 clones, approximately 80% of them present only once. V gene TRBV2 combines with J gene TRBJ1-5; possibly TRBD1 for D (5 bases). The source of this sequence is a human donor with acute or convalescent COVID-19. The donor label of this sample is uncertain. The sample was peripheral blood. CDR3 coding DNA: TGTGCCAGCAGTGTGGGTGGGTCAGGGTCCCAGCATTTT. Translating gives CASSVGGSGSQHF.